The text below deals with one TCR beta chain. Its antigen is currently unknown. This specimen belongs to a study of memory CD4+ T cells and cytomegalovirus serostatus. Study findings and constraints: Repertoires predicted CMV serostatus with median bootstrapped AUC of roughly 0.95.

Per the authors' pipeline: Out-of-frame sequences were removed, leaving 2,204,828 distinct TCRbeta sequences. The data were produced by immunoSEQ multiplex PCR, yet TCRdb's version contains in-frame clones alone and is incomplete. V and J calls and clone size are those listed in that table; D and trimming were worked out from the DNA. Of about 61,000 clones listed, about 81% are singletons. The CDR3 sequence is 16 residues long. The germline V gene encodes CDR1 KGHSH and CDR2 LQKENI. With V trimmed by 2 bases and J by 6 bases, 5 bases remained unmatched. The sort gate was single viable CD3+CD4+CD8-CD45RO+ cells for memory CD4+ T cells. Donors' CMV status reflects serum IgG against pp150, pp28, p38, p52. After thawing, CD4+ T cells were positively selected.

The receptor's source is an adult in good health and CMV-seronegative. The specimen sequenced was memory CD4+ T cells from blood. The chain joins TRBV18 to TRBJ1-6, with TRBD1 matching over 9 bases. Written as DNA, the CDR3 is TGTGCCAGCTCACCAGGGACAGGGAATTTTAATTCACCCCTCCACTTT. This sequence encodes CASSPGTGNFNSPLHF.